This TCR beta chain comes out of a study of T cell responses to AZD1222 COVID-19 vaccine. Points from the study as a whole: Among the donors, most were white British and more were female, and clonal diversity was possibly underestimated.

Profiling relied on immunoSEQ multiplex PCR, and the TCRdb table lists in-frame clones only, not all of them. Of fewer than 150,000 clones listed, approximately 90% are singletons. As regards this clone: Its antigen remains unknown.

The germline V and J ends were trimmed by 3 bases and 0 bases, with 15 bases remaining between them. Looked up from germline, CDR1 is MGHRA and CDR2 is YSYEKL. The CDR3 spans 18 residues. The TCR sequence derives from an adult who received the AZD1222 COVID-19 vaccine. The input for sequencing was peripheral blood, taken 28 days after the second AZD1222 dose. The chain joins TRBV4-1 to TRBJ1-6; D gene uncertain. CDR3 sequence reads: CASSQATVWSSYNSPLHF. Here the CDR3 DNA reads TGCGCCAGCAGCCAGGCTACGGTATGGAGCTCCTATAATTCACCCCTCCACTTT.